This T cell receptor (beta chain) was profiled in a study of T cell changes during pregnancy in multiple sclerosis. Assay used: immunoSEQ multiplex PCR; TCRdb lists only in-frame clones, some missing. The table has more than 95,000 clones, around 91% seen once. Germline CDR1 SGDLS, CDR2 YYNGEE. The CDR3 extends over 13 amino acids. V was clipped by 3 bases and J by 4 bases, with 9 bases between them. The TCR was taken from a female donor with multiple sclerosis, enrolled in a pregnancy study. Sequencing was performed on peripheral blood, taken after pregnancy. V is TRBV9 and J is TRBJ2-3; perhaps TRBD1 as D (6 bases). CDR3 DNA: TGTGCCAGCAGCGCACGACAGGCAGATACGCAGTATTTT. Residues: CASSARQADTQYF. Based on the CDR3 plus reference TRBV9 and TRBJ2-3, the full variable domain is DSGVTQTPKHLITATGQRVTLRCSPRSGDLSVYWYQQSLDQGLQFLIQYYNGEERAKGNILERFSAQQFPDLHSELNLSSLELGDSALYFCASSARQADTQYFGPGTRLTVL.